This is a list of T cell receptor beta chains from one sample in a study of OX40 agonist ivuxolimab in advanced cancers. The data were produced by immunoSEQ multiplex PCR, yet TCRdb's version contains in-frame clones alone and is incomplete. Among tens of thousands of clones listed, 88% were seen once. The sequencing here drew on CD4+ or CD8+ T cells sorted from blood, taken in a trial of the OX40 agonist ivuxolimab. The receptors stem from an adult with an advanced solid tumor such as melanoma, head and neck, liver or kidney cancer. The CDR3 runs from the conserved cysteine through the conserved F or W. A D gene is named only where the DNA matches it firmly. Some rows mark clone size as missing; the rest say once, few, many or name a class of expanded clone.

TRBV5-6,TRBD2,.,TRBJ2-1,TGTGCCAGCAGCCCCGGACTAGCGGGAGCGGGGGGGGAGCAGTTCTTC,CASSPGLAGAGGEQFF
TRBV4-2,TRBD1,.,TRBJ2-7,TGTGCCAGCAGCCAGGGACAGGGAATCGACGAGCAGTACTTC,CASSQGQGIDEQYF
TRBV6-5,.,.,TRBJ2-7,TGTGCCAGCAGCCTTCTAGGGCGCGAGCAGTACTTC,CASSLLGREQYF
TRBV19,TRBD1,.,TRBJ2-7,TGTGCCAGTAGCTGGGGACAGGGGGCATACGAGCAGTACTTC,CASSWGQGAYEQYF
TRBV5-4,.,.,TRBJ1-2,TGTGCCAGCAGCTTGAGGAGTTTTAACTATGGCTACACCTTC,CASSLRSFNYGYTF
TRBV30,.,.,TRBJ2-5,TGTGCCTGGACCCGGGACTCCAAAGAGACCCAGTACTTC,CAWTRDSKETQYF
TRBV10-2,.,.,TRBJ1-1,TGCGCCAGCAGTGAGCCCTCGGGATGGTTCGACAACACTGAAGCTTTCTTT,CASSEPSGWFDNTEAFF
TRBV19,.,few,TRBJ2-7,TGTGCCAGCCGTCCCGGGACCCCCACCTACGAGCAGTACTTC,CASRPGTPTYEQYF
TRBV11-2,TRBD2,once,TRBJ2-1,TGTGCCAGCAGCTCTCCCTTAGCGGGGGGCTCCTACAATGAGCAGTTCTTC,CASSSPLAGGSYNEQFF
TRBV25-1,TRBD2,.,TRBJ2-5,TGTGCCAGCACTCCCGGGGGGGGAGAGGAGACCCAGTACTTC,CASTPGGGEETQYF
TRBV28,TRBD2,.,TRBJ2-2,TGTGCCAGCAGTTTAAAGCTCTTGCGGGAGGAGGTGAAAACCGGGGAGCTGTTTTTT,CASSLKLLREEVKTGELFF
TRBV19,.,.,TRBJ1-5,TGTGCCAGTAGTATGGAGGACCGAAGCAATCAGCCCCAGCATTTT,CASSMEDRSNQPQHF
TRBV27,.,medium-sized,TRBJ2-7,TGTGCCAGCAGTTTTCGGGGCAGCGCTTACGAGCAGTACTTC,CASSFRGSAYEQYF
TRBV6-5,.,once,TRBJ2-2,TGTGCCAGCAGTCCCCTGGGGTCCGGGGAGCTGTTTTTT,CASSPLGSGELFF
TRBV7-6,TRBD2,.,TRBJ2-7,TGTGCCAGCAGCCCACGGGGAGGGATACCCTACGAGCAGTACTTC,CASSPRGGIPYEQYF
TRBV5-1,.,.,TRBJ1-1,TGCGCCAGCGACTGGGGCCAGGGGAACACTGAAGCTTTCTTT,CASDWGQGNTEAFF
TRBV7-2,TRBD1,.,TRBJ2-7,TGTGCCAGCAGCTTAGGACAGGGGGCGGACGAGCAGTACTTC,CASSLGQGADEQYF
TRBV5-1,.,many,TRBJ2-3,TGCGCCAGCAGCTTGGTTAGGGAGACAGATACGCAGTATTTT,CASSLVRETDTQYF